The 8 T cell receptor beta chains given below trace back to one sample, sequenced in a study of T cells in Graves' hyperthyroidism and ophthalmopathy. Amplified TCR beta CDR3 regions came from RNA transcripts. Using the HTBI primer set, a first-round RT-PCR was run on the TCR CDR3. TCRdb re-analysed the multiplex PCR reads in MiXCR, keeping a single row per CDR3 protein. This sample has roughly 740,000 distinct CDR3 sequences, with about 16% found just once. The sequencing sample was made of blood. These receptors originate from a man in his late teens or twenties with Graves' hyperthyroidism.

This clonotype was counted between two and nine times. This chain links TRBV10-3 with TRBJ2-2; D is undetermined. V dropped 1 base and J dropped 0 bases, with 6 bases sitting between them. The CDR3 loop spans 15 amino acids. Germline values: CDR1 ENHRY, CDR2 SYGVKD. CDR3 in DNA: TGTGCCATCAGTGAGTACACTACGAACACCGGGGAGCTGTTTTTT. Translating gives CAISEYTTNTGELFF.

This clonotype has a handful of counts. The chain joins TRBV4-1 to TRBJ2-7; D is undetermined. The germline CDR1 and CDR2 sequences are MGHRA and YSYEKL. V was pared by 3 bases and J by 3 bases, with 15 bases between. The CDR3 is 15 residues long. CDR3 protein: CASSQALREHYEQYF. DNA of the CDR3: TGCGCCAGCAGCCAGGCACTCAGAGAACACTACGAGCAGTACTTC.

This clonotype was found a few times. This chain links TRBV10-3 with TRBJ1-5, with 10 bases matching TRBD1. J lost 6 bases, V lost 0 bases, and 8 bases had no gene match. This CDR3 has 17 amino acids. The V gene's germline CDR1 is ENHRY and CDR2 SYGVKD. CDR3 sequence reads: CAISESGQGLLGQPQHF. The CDR3 nucleotides are TGTGCCATCAGTGAGTCGGGACAGGGGTTGTTAGGTCAGCCCCAGCATTTT.

Only a few counts were recorded for this clonotype. V usage is TRBV5-6 and J usage is TRBJ1-1; TRBD1 might be the D (5 bases). This CDR3 is built from 13 residues. With 1 base removed from V and 6 bases from J, the gap between germline ends came to 10 bases. Germline CDR1 and CDR2: SGHDT and YYEEEE. This CDR3 is CASSLSWGSEAFF. The DNA of the CDR3 is TGTGCCAGCAGCTTGTCCTGGGGGTCTGAAGCTTTCTTT. The full variable domain, rest sourced from reference TRBV5-6 and TRBJ1-1, is DAGVTQSPTHLIKTRGQQVTLRCSPKSGHDTVSWYQQALGQGPQFIFQYYEEEERQRGNFPDRFSGHQFPNYSSELNVNALLLGDSALYLCASSLSWGSEAFFGQGTRLTVV.

The chain links TRBV29-1 to TRBJ1-1; the match to TRBD1 covers 7 bases. V lost 7 bases to trimming and J lost 2 bases; unmatched junction nucleotides: 10. This CDR3 region has 14 residues. Germline V gene data show CDR1 as SQVTM and CDR2 as ANQGSEA. The CDR3 region has the DNA TGCAGCGCTGGAGTACAGGGGATAAACACTGAAGCTTTCTTT. Its translation: CSAGVQGINTEAFF.

This clonotype was detected ten times or more. J is TRBJ2-3 and V is TRBV27, with D perhaps being TRBD1 or TRBD2 (6 bases each). The V end lost 7 bases, the J end lost 1 base, and 21 bases lay between the germline ends. This CDR3 spans 17 amino acids. Germline V gene lookup returns CDR1 MNHEY and CDR2 SMNVEV (reference sequence). The CDR3 here is CASKKRGVGGRTDTQYF. The CDR3 DNA is TGTGCCAGCAAAAAAAGGGGAGTGGGGGGCCGCACAGATACGCAGTATTTT.

The chain is built from TRBV29-1 and TRBJ2-7; 7 nucleotides agree with TRBD2. The junction had 7 bases not matched to a gene; V was cut back by 6 bases and J by 2 bases. CDR1 SQVTM and CDR2 ANQGSEA come from the germline V gene. This CDR3 is built from 13 residues. The CDR3 bases are TGCAGCGTGAGTAATGGGGGGGCCTACGAGCAGTACTTC. Translation gives CSVSNGGAYEQYF.

This clonotype was counted at least ten times. The rearrangement links TRBV7-9 to TRBJ2-3; 7 nucleotides match TRBD2. This CDR3 is 17 amino acids long. Unmatched junction bases numbered 13, after V lost 6 bases and J lost 1 base. CDR1 and CDR2 (germline): SEHNR, FQNEAQ (reference sequence). The chain's CDR3 is CASSPPLTGGRTDTQYF. The CDR3 region has the DNA TGTGCCAGCAGTCCCCCTCTAACGGGAGGACGCACAGATACGCAGTATTTT.